These 15 T cell receptor beta chains came from one sample sequenced in a study of technical replicates of blood from four donors (dated by TCRdb to the late 2010s). Library preparation used the immunoSEQ multiplex PCR assay. Imported from immuneACCESS, the table was reduced by TCRdb to in-frame sequences with V and J called. These copies leave out some clones; in studies compared against another copy, an unresolved V gene accounts for under half, and the cause of the remainder is not known. This sample lists more than 75,000 clones; 86% were detected once. Roughly 4.8% of the sample belongs to the ten largest clones. The sequencing sample was made of PBMCs. These TCRs come from a human donor in good health. Some clones in this sample may be carry-over from other donors' samples.

This clone was found once. This chain links TRBV4-2 with TRBJ2-5, with D perhaps matching TRBD1 (5 bases). The CDR3 has 15 amino acids. Between the trimmed V and J ends, which lost 1 base and 1 base, there was a span of 10 bases. CDR1 and CDR2 (germline): LGHNA, YNFKEQ. The DNA of the CDR3 is TGTGCCAGCAGCCAAGGGGGCAGTACCCAAGAGACCCAGTACTTC. Amino acids: CASSQGGSTQETQYF.

The CDR3 protein is CASSPSGGTGPYEQYF. The CDR3 region has the DNA TGTGCCAGCTCACCATCAGGGGGCACGGGGCCCTACGAGCAGTACTTC. The gene calls are TRBV18 and TRBJ2-7, with 8 nucleotides matching TRBD1. After removal of 2 bases from V and 2 bases from J, the junction contained 8 bases not matched to a gene. CDR1 is KGHSH, CDR2 LQKENI, per germline. CDR3 size: 16 residues. Looking up the rest from reference TRBV18 and TRBJ2-7 gives the full variable domain: NAGVMQNPRHLVRRRGQEARLRCSPMKGHSHVYWYRQLPEEGLKFMVYLQKENIIDESGMPKERFSAEFPKEGPSILRIQQVVRGDSAAYFCASSPSGGTGPYEQYFGPGTRLTVT.

The table lists this clone with a count of one. This chain uses TRBV6-6 with TRBJ2-2, with no clear D. The germline V gene has CDR1 MNHNY and CDR2 SVGAGI (reference sequence). Trimming removed 6 bases from V and 2 bases from J, with 13 bases in between. This CDR3 has 15 residues. CDR3 residues: CASSNFGLNTGELFF. The CDR3 DNA is TGTGCCAGCAGCAACTTTGGGCTAAACACCGGGGAGCTGTTTTTT.

This clone was observed once. This chain links TRBV4-1 with TRBJ2-7, with D maybe TRBD2 (6 bases). With 1 base removed from V and 0 bases from J, the gap between germline ends came to 7 bases. This CDR3 is 14 amino acids long. Germline V CDR1 and CDR2: MGHRA, YSYEKL. The CDR3 bases are TGCGCCAGCAGCCAAGGGACTAACTCCTACGAGCAGTACTTC. This codes for CASSQGTNSYEQYF.

The CDR3 reads CASGTLRAGANVLTF. The CDR3 bases are TGCGCCAGCGGTACTTTGAGGGCTGGGGCCAACGTCCTGACTTTC. The J gene is TRBJ2-6, the V gene TRBV4-3; maybe TRBD2 (5 bases). Trimming cost V 8 bases and J 2 bases, with 13 bases left between them. This CDR3 has 15 residues. Germline assignment: CDR1 LGHNA and CDR2 YSLEER.

The V gene is TRBV4-2, the J gene TRBJ2-3, with D unresolved. Trimming took 0 bases from V and 2 from J, leaving 6 bases between them. Germline loops: CDR1 LGHNA, CDR2 YNFKEQ. The CDR3 extends over 14 amino acids. In DNA, the CDR3 is TGTGCCAGCAGCCAAGACGAGGCCACAGATACGCAGTATTTT. It specifies CASSQDEATDTQYF.

The chain carries TRBV7-6 and TRBJ2-1; TRBD2 is a possible D gene (6 bases). Germline CDR1 reads SGHVS; CDR2 reads FNYEAQ. Trimming stripped 7 bases from V and 0 bases from J, with 13 bases between. The CDR3 consists of 15 residues. Here the CDR3 reads CASTPGGSSYNEQFF. The CDR3 DNA sequence: TGTGCCAGCACCCCCGGAGGGAGCTCCTACAATGAGCAGTTCTTC.

This rearrangement joins TRBV29-1 to TRBJ2-3, with TRBD1 as a possible D gene (5 bases). The germline V gene has CDR1 SQVTM and CDR2 ANQGSEA. The CDR3 is 12 amino acids. V lost 6 bases, J lost 1 base, and 8 bases lay in between. The CDR3 sequence is CSVIRGTDTQYF. CDR3 nucleotides: TGCAGCGTGATCAGGGGCACAGATACGCAGTATTTT.

The CDR3 nucleotides are TGTGCCAGCAGCTTATGGGACAGTGAAGCTTTCTTT. It translates to CASSLWDSEAFF. This rearrangement joins TRBV7-6 to TRBJ1-1; 7 bases agree with TRBD1. The CDR3 length is 12 residues. Looked up from germline, CDR1 is SGHVS and CDR2 is FNYEAQ. V was clipped by 2 bases and J by 7 bases; unmatched bases: 1. Together with reference TRBV7-6 and TRBJ1-1, the CDR3 gives the full variable domain: GAGVSQSPRYKVTKRGQDVALRCDPISGHVSLYWYRQALGQGPEFLTYFNYEAQQDKSGLPNDRFSAERPEGSISTLTIQRTEQRDSAMYRCASSLWDSEAFFGQGTRLTVV.

The chain carries TRBV7-9 and TRBJ2-7; 14 nucleotides match TRBD2. In germline, CDR1 is SEHNR, CDR2 FQNEAQ (reference sequence). V lost 4 bases and J lost 6; bases outside the gene matches: 5. This CDR3 spans 15 amino acids. CDR3 nucleotides: TGTGCCAGCAGCTCGGGACTAGCGGGAGCCCCCGAGCAGTACTTC. It encodes CASSSGLAGAPEQYF.

The V and J genes are TRBV27 and TRBJ1-2; D is perhaps TRBD1 (6 bases). From germline, CDR1 is MNHEY and CDR2 SMNVEV (reference sequence). This CDR3 is built from 14 residues. Trimming removed 5 bases from V and 4 bases from J, with 14 bases in between. DNA of the CDR3: TGTGCCAGCAGTCCCCTGGAAGGGGGCTATGGCTACACCTTC. This gives the protein CASSPLEGGYGYTF.

CDR3 in DNA: TGTGCCAGCAGCCCTCGACTAGCGGGGGGAAGGGACAATGAGCAGTTCTTC. Residues: CASSPRLAGGRDNEQFF. This chain connects TRBV7-2 to TRBJ2-1; TRBD2 aligns across 13 bases. Germline CDR1 SGHTA, CDR2 FQGNSA. V dropped 5 bases and J dropped 5; count of bases not matched to a gene: 9. This CDR3 has 17 residues.

CDR3 sequence (DNA): TGTGCCAGCAGCACATGGAGGATGAGGTATGGCTACACCTTC. Residues: CASSTWRMRYGYTF. The gene calls are TRBV5-6 and TRBJ1-2; D ambiguous. The CDR3 has 14 amino acids. CDR1 SGHDT and CDR2 YYEEEE come from the germline V gene. The V and J ends lost 4 bases and 5 bases respectively, with 15 bases between them.

The chain employs TRBV18 and TRBJ2-3; D might be TRBD2 (6 bases). With 5 bases removed from V and 2 bases from J, the gap between germline ends came to 11 bases. This CDR3 comprises 14 residues. Germline V gene sequence: CDR1 KGHSH, CDR2 LQKENI. DNA for the CDR3: TGTGCCAGCTCAGCGGGACTTACCACAGATACGCAGTATTTT. Its protein is CASSAGLTTDTQYF. The full variable domain, in which reference TRBV18 and TRBJ2-3 provide the parts outside the CDR3, is NAGVMQNPRHLVRRRGQEARLRCSPMKGHSHVYWYRQLPEEGLKFMVYLQKENIIDESGMPKERFSAEFPKEGPSILRIQQVVRGDSAAYFCASSAGLTTDTQYFGPGTRLTVL.

The V and J genes are TRBV27 and TRBJ2-7, with 10 bases lining up with TRBD1. The CDR3 covers 16 residues. Germline V gives CDR1 MNHEY, CDR2 SMNVEV (reference sequence). With V trimmed by 8 bases and J by 7 bases, 17 bases remained unmatched. The CDR3 nucleotides read TGTGCCAGCCCACCCCGACAGGGGGCGATTCGAGGGGAGCAGTACTTC. Amino acids: CASPPRQGAIRGEQYF.